This T cell receptor beta chain was found in a study of T-cell memory formation after mild COVID-19. V lost 5 bases, J lost 2 bases, and 9 bases stayed unmatched. The V gene's germline CDR1 is MNHEY and CDR2 SMNVEV (reference sequence). There are 15 residues in the CDR3. 5'RACE primed at constant segments yielded TCR alpha and TCR beta cDNA libraries bearing sample barcodes and UMIs. MiXCR, applied by TCRdb to the 5' RACE reads, yields one record per CDR3 protein. The sample contains approximately 300,000 distinct CDR3 sequences, roughly 15% of which appear only once. The TCR originated in a man aged 18 to 30 who had mild COVID-19 (a few samples of this study predate the infection). Cell type and time point are not known. The sequencing input was PBMCs or a T cell subset sorted from them (not recorded which). The genes are TRBV27 and TRBJ2-7; 7 nucleotides agree with TRBD1. The CDR3 loop is CASSKAQGWAYEQYF. Written as DNA, the CDR3 is TGTGCCAGCAGTAAAGCACAGGGGTGGGCCTACGAGCAGTACTTC.